This T cell receptor (beta chain) derives from a study of kidney transplant recipient with SARS-CoV-2 infection (dated by TCRdb to the early 2020s). The time point label for this specimen denotes: pre-pandemic baseline sample and day 111 after first positive SARS-CoV-2 test. This clonotype has ten or more counts. Its antigen remains unidentified. There are no base qualities to consult, and no much larger clone falls within one base. The run used an Illumina MiSeq. Profiling of the peripheral T cell repertoire targeted human TCRbeta genes. The paper's processing steps were these. To account for variability over time, differences in clonotype abundance were tested using beta-binomial modelling. Expanded clonotypes were screened against the ImmuneCODE reference database of SARS-CoV-2-associated TCRs and mapped to viral genome regions. Further repertoire analyses covered TRBV gene usage, CDR3 length, CDR3 amino acid overlap between time points, clonotype abundance distributions and Jaccard similarity. The raw public data were reprocessed by TCRdb itself: fastp quality trimming at Q25, MiXCR clonotype calling, in-frame beta chains only. CDR3 protein duplicates are merged, each entry listing the most common genes and DNA. The V and J calls come from TCRdb's annotation, not from the publication. In this sample the table shows about 250,000 distinct CDR3 sequences, more than 25% of which occur a single time. In total, the top ten clones hold 6% to 8.5% of the sample.

V drops 6 bases and J drops 6 bases, leaving 11 bases in between. The CDR3 goes from the cysteine to the phenylalanine over 12 residues. The kept DNA is CDR3 alone, 36 bases in frame from the first base. Based on the germline V gene, the CDR1 and CDR2 sequences are MDHEN and SYDVKM. This receptor was taken from a male patient aged 30 to 39 who had COVID-19 and was a kidney transplant recipient. In transplant recipients, some T cells may be of donor rather than host origin. The receptor chain draws on TRBV28 and TRBJ1-1, with the D gene too uncertain to name. The sample was a blood sample, taken at baseline and between days 110 and 120 from a kidney transplant recipient. The DNA sequence is given as TGTGCCAGCAGACCGGGGAGGGCTGAAGCTTTCTTT. Translated, it gives CASRPGRAEAFF.